This entry lists 24 T cell receptor beta chains sequenced from one sample in a study of T-cell memory formation after mild COVID-19. One entry per CDR3 protein results from TCRdb running MiXCR on the 5' RACE reads. The sample consists of approximately 340,000 distinct CDR3 sequences, under 15% of them appearing once. Sequenced sample: PBMCs or a T cell subset sorted from them (not recorded which). The receptors here all came from a man in his late teens or twenties who had mild COVID-19 (a few samples of this study predate the infection). Cell type and time point are not known.

J is TRBJ2-7 and V is TRBV6-5; TRBD1 matches at 11 bases. Germline lookup yields CDR1 MNHEY and CDR2 SVGAGI. The CDR3 totals 15 residues. Germline trimming cut 6 bases from V and 2 bases from J; bases unmatched to any gene: 6. The CDR3: CASSKPGQGAYEQYF. The CDR3 DNA is TGTGCCAGCAGCAAGCCGGGACAGGGGGCCTACGAGCAGTACTTC.

V usage is TRBV14 and J usage is TRBJ2-7; weak D call: TRBD2 (7 bases). The ends were cut back, 3 bases at V and 3 bases at J, with 21 bases in the middle. This CDR3 is 17 amino acids long. Germline V gene data show CDR1 as SGHDN and CDR2 as FVKESK. CDR3 coding DNA: TGTGCCAGCAGCCAGAAAGGGATGAGGGGGGGAAGCTACGAGCAGTACTTC. Translated, it gives CASSQKGMRGGSYEQYF.

V is TRBV7-8 and J is TRBJ1-6, with a tentative D call TRBD1 (5 bases). The CDR3 loop spans 16 amino acids. From germline, CDR1 is SGHVS and CDR2 FQNEAQ. The V end lost 1 base, the J end lost 7 bases, and 14 bases lay between the germline ends. In nucleotides, the CDR3 is TGTGCCAGCAGCTTAGGGGGCAGGGTAAAAAATTCACCCCTCCACTTT. The encoded protein is CASSLGGRVKNSPLHF.

The chain uses TRBV5-1 and TRBJ1-5; D is ambiguous. V was clipped by 4 bases and J by 2 bases, with 10 bases between them. The V gene's germline CDR1 is SGHRS and CDR2 YFSETQ. CDR3 size: 14 residues. CDR3 sequence (DNA): TGCGCCAGCAGCCCCCAGGTGGGCAATCAGCCCCAGCATTTT. Its protein is CASSPQVGNQPQHF. Together with reference TRBV5-1 and TRBJ1-5, the CDR3 gives the full variable domain: KAGVTQTPRYLIKTRGQQVTLSCSPISGHRSVSWYQQTPGQGLQFLFEYFSETQRNKGNFPGRFSGRQFSNSRSEMNVSTLELGDSALYLCASSPQVGNQPQHFGDGTRLSIL.

The V call is TRBV6-5, the J call TRBJ1-4; D unclear. The ends were cut back, 2 bases at V and 4 bases at J, with 17 bases in the middle. The CDR3 spans 17 residues. Germline CDR1 and CDR2: MNHEY and SVGAGI. This chain's CDR3 is CASSYQRTGPGNEKLFF. CDR3 bases: TGTGCCAGCAGTTACCAGCGAACCGGACCTGGTAATGAAAAACTGTTTTTT.

The chain is built from TRBV5-1 and TRBJ2-2; D is uncertain. Germline values: CDR1 SGHRS, CDR2 YFSETQ. This CDR3 comprises 15 residues. Trimming removed 4 bases from V and 1 base from J, with 11 bases in between. CDR3: CASSRPGGNTGELFF. In nucleotides, the CDR3 is TGCGCCAGCAGCCGCCCGGGTGGGAACACCGGGGAGCTGTTTTTT.

This clonotype was counted between two and nine times. This chain connects TRBV7-2 to TRBJ1-4; the D gene is possibly TRBD1 (5 bases). The germline V and J ends were trimmed by 1 base and 4 bases, with 10 bases remaining between them. There are 15 residues in the CDR3. The germline V gene has CDR1 SGHTA and CDR2 FQGNSA. The CDR3 region has the DNA TGTGCCAGCAGCTTAGGGGACTGGGATAATGAAAAACTGTTTTTT. The encoded protein is CASSLGDWDNEKLFF.

This clonotype was seen many times. The chain uses TRBV11-2 and TRBJ2-5; no firm D call. The germline gives CDR1 SGHAT, CDR2 FQNNGV. The CDR3 contains 13 residues. V was shortened by 5 bases and J by 1 base, with 8 bases between the two germline ends. CDR3 region: CASSPRSQETQYF. In DNA, the CDR3 is TGTGCCAGCAGCCCTAGGTCCCAAGAGACCCAGTACTTC.

This clonotype appeared once. The rearrangement joins TRBV4-1 to TRBJ2-5; D could derive from TRBD1 or TRBD2 (5 bases each). V was cut by 1 base and J by 4 bases, with 10 bases left in between. Germline V gene sequence: CDR1 MGHRA, CDR2 YSYEKL. CDR3 length: 14 amino acids. The CDR3 coding sequence is TGCGCCAGCAGCCAAGGACCAGGGAGAGAGACCCAGTACTTC. Protein: CASSQGPGRETQYF.

This clonotype was detected only a few times. This sequence joins TRBV20-1 and TRBJ2-1; 9 positions match TRBD2. Germline CDR1 DFQATT, CDR2 SNEGSKA (reference sequence). The trim removed 3 bases at V and 5 bases at J, leaving 5 bases unmatched. The CDR3 totals 14 residues. CDR3 region: CSASGGGAHNEQFF. In nucleotides, the CDR3 is TGCAGTGCTAGTGGCGGGGGGGCCCACAATGAGCAGTTCTTC.

This clonotype turned up a few times. This rearrangement joins TRBV7-2 to TRBJ1-2; TRBD1 aligns across 7 bases. CDR1 and CDR2 from the germline V gene are SGHTA and FQGNSA. V lost 3 bases to trimming and J lost 1 base; unmatched junction nucleotides: 5. The CDR3 sequence is 15 residues long. CDR3 nucleotides: TGTGCCAGCAGCTTGTCCGGGACAGATAACTATGGCTACACCTTC. Protein product: CASSLSGTDNYGYTF.

The DNA of the CDR3 is TGTGCCAGCATCACTGAGGGACTAGCGGGGGTTAGCTCCTACAATGAGCAGTTCTTC. It specifies CASITEGLAGVSSYNEQFF. This rearrangement joins TRBV6-2 or TRBV6-3 to TRBJ2-1; TRBD2 aligns across 14 bases. With 7 bases clipped from V and 0 bases from J, the junction kept 11 bases outside the gene matches. CDR1 and CDR2 (germline): MNHEY, SVGEGT. The CDR3 is 19 residues long.

V and J are TRBV27 and TRBJ2-3, with TRBD2 matching 7 bases. CDR1 and CDR2 (germline): MNHEY, SMNVEV (reference sequence). The CDR3 contains 15 residues. Losses at the gene ends were 0 bases for V and 4 bases for J; bases not matched to a gene: 4. CDR3 DNA sequence: TGTGCCAGCAGTTTATCGGGGGGGGAGGCAGATACGCAGTATTTT. This sequence encodes CASSLSGGEADTQYF.

This clonotype was seen a handful of times. The J gene is TRBJ2-1, the V gene TRBV7-2; 10 nucleotides match TRBD2. Germline CDR1 and CDR2: SGHTA and FQGNSA. The CDR3 has 13 residues. J lost 7 bases, V lost 8 bases, and 5 bases had no gene match. CDR3 nucleotides: TGTGCCAGCGGCGTAGCGGGGGGTAATGAGCAGTTCTTC. Its protein product is CASGVAGGNEQFF.

This clonotype came up a few times. This chain links TRBV3-1 with TRBJ1-1; no definite D call. The V gene lost 4 bases and the J gene lost 0 bases, with 6 bases spanning the gap. The CDR3 sequence is 13 residues long. In germline, CDR1 is LGHDT, CDR2 YNNKEL (reference sequence). CDR3 nucleotide sequence: TGTGCCAGCAGCCCCTGGTTGAACACTGAAGCTTTCTTT. Its translation is CASSPWLNTEAFF.

V and J are TRBV6-5 and TRBJ2-2, with unresolved D. V was shortened by 6 bases and J by 6 bases, with 17 bases between the two germline ends. The length of the CDR3 is 15 residues. Germline V gene sequence: CDR1 MNHEY, CDR2 SVGAGI. The CDR3 sequence: CASSRAARFPGELFF. The CDR3 DNA is TGTGCCAGCAGCCGCGCTGCTAGGTTCCCCGGGGAGCTGTTTTTT.

This clonotype has just a few counts. The chain couples TRBV7-2 to TRBJ2-5; possibly TRBD2 for D (5 bases). CDR3 size: 12 residues. V lost 3 bases and J lost 4, with 6 bases in between. The germline gives CDR1 SGHTA, CDR2 FQGNSA. The CDR3 region is CASSFAGETQYF. CDR3 coding DNA: TGTGCCAGCAGCTTCGCGGGAGAGACCCAGTACTTC.

This clonotype was seen only a few times. This chain joins TRBV6-2 or TRBV6-3 and TRBJ2-3, with 10 bases fitting TRBD2. J was trimmed by 4 bases and V by 10 bases; bases with no gene match: 5. The CDR3 is made up of 13 amino acids. Germline-derived CDR1 and CDR2 are MNHEY and SVGEGT. CDR3 bases: TGTGCCATGGCCGGGACTAGCGCAGATACGCAGTATTTT. Translating gives CAMAGTSADTQYF.

This clonotype was found a few times. This chain connects TRBV2 to TRBJ2-5, with a possible D match to TRBD2 (6 bases). In germline, CDR1 is SNHLY, CDR2 FYNNEI. Trimming removed 0 bases from V and 7 bases from J, with 9 bases in between. The CDR3 spans 13 residues. The CDR3 region has the DNA TGTGCCAGCAGTGAAGCGTTGGGGGGGACCCAGTACTTC. Translation: CASSEALGGTQYF.

This clonotype showed up just a few times. The chain recombines TRBV4-1 with TRBJ2-1, with 7 bases fitting TRBD2. There are 15 residues in the CDR3. Germline values: CDR1 MGHRA, CDR2 YSYEKL. J lost 3 bases, V lost 8 bases, and 10 bases had no gene match. The CDR3 region has the DNA TGCGCCAGCTGCGATGGTGGCGGGGGCTACAATGAGCAGTTCTTC. Its protein product is CASCDGGGGYNEQFF.

This clonotype was seen more than once but under ten times. V and J are TRBV24-1 and TRBJ2-1, with D perhaps matching TRBD2 (6 bases). The CDR3 contains 16 residues. CDR1 and CDR2 (germline): KGHDR, SFDVKD. The V and J ends lost 3 bases and 7 bases respectively, with 18 bases between them. The CDR3 sequence is CATSDPLRQAGNEQFF. The DNA of the CDR3 is TGTGCCACCAGTGATCCCCTGAGGCAGGCGGGGAATGAGCAGTTCTTC.

This clonotype was recorded a few times. This chain links TRBV5-1 with TRBJ2-1, with 14 bases identical to TRBD2. The germline gives CDR1 SGHRS, CDR2 YFSETQ. With V trimmed by 3 bases and J by 9 bases, 8 bases remained unmatched. The CDR3 consists of 16 residues. Here the CDR3 DNA reads TGCGCCAGCAGCTCTCTGACTAGCGGGGGGGTCGGTGAGCAGTTCTTC. Its protein is CASSSLTSGGVGEQFF. Drawing the rest from reference TRBV5-1 and TRBJ2-1, the complete variable domain is KAGVTQTPRYLIKTRGQQVTLSCSPISGHRSVSWYQQTPGQGLQFLFEYFSETQRNKGNFPGRFSGRQFSNSRSEMNVSTLELGDSALYLCASSSLTSGGVGEQFFGPGTRLTVL.

This clonotype has at least ten counts. The chain links TRBV5-1 to TRBJ2-7; D is perhaps TRBD2 (7 bases). Germline V lookup: CDR1 SGHRS, CDR2 YFSETQ. V was shortened by 0 bases and J by 3 bases, with 10 bases between the two germline ends. This CDR3 contains 14 residues. This CDR3 reads CASSLEGGVYEQYF. CDR3 DNA: TGCGCCAGCAGCTTGGAAGGGGGGGTCTACGAGCAGTACTTC.

V is TRBV7-9 and J is TRBJ1-3; D possibly corresponds to TRBD1 (5 bases). V was pared by 5 bases and J by 4 bases, with 15 bases between. CDR3 length equals 15 residues. Germline lookup yields CDR1 SEHNR and CDR2 FQNEAQ (reference sequence). This CDR3 is CASSPAPTAGNTIYF. The CDR3 nucleotides read TGTGCCAGCAGCCCCGCCCCGACAGCCGGAAACACCATATATTTT.